Following are 17 T cell receptor beta chains from one sample sequenced in a study of identical twins. TCRdb reprocessed the 5' RACE reads via MiXCR and lists one record per CDR3 protein. The table has 600,000 to 800,000 distinct CDR3 sequences, about 20% seen once. These same data were also listed under a study on T cells expressing NK-cell markers.

Input material: PBMCs. Every receptor here comes from a woman under 30 in good health.

This clonotype appeared a few times. The chain is built from TRBV9 and TRBJ2-5; 10 nucleotides line up with TRBD2. The CDR3 runs to 20 residues. The germline CDR1 and CDR2 sequences are SGDLS and YYNGEE. V lost 1 base, J lost 4 bases, and 19 bases stayed unmatched. CDR3 protein: CASSVPQSGLADVGRETQYF. The CDR3 DNA is TGTGCCAGCAGCGTACCCCAAAGCGGACTAGCGGACGTAGGGAGAGAGACCCAGTACTTC.

This clonotype was counted ten times or more. The chain recombines TRBV24-1 with TRBJ2-2; the D gene is possibly TRBD1 (6 bases). CDR3 length equals 16 residues. Germline CDR1 KGHDR, CDR2 SFDVKD. Trimming cost V 2 bases and J 6 bases, with 15 bases left between them. CDR3 nucleotide sequence: TGTGCCACCAGTGATTCCTATCGACAGGTACCCGGGGAGCTGTTTTTT. It translates to CATSDSYRQVPGELFF.

This clonotype was counted only a few times. The genes are TRBV24-1 and TRBJ2-1; no reliable D call. CDR1 is KGHDR, CDR2 SFDVKD, per germline. The CDR3 runs to 13 residues. Trimming took 2 bases from V and 10 from J, leaving 11 bases between them. DNA for the CDR3: TGTGCCACCAGTGATTCGGGCGGTCGGGAGCAGTTCTTC. Amino acids: CATSDSGGREQFF.

This clonotype was detected a few times. The chain is built from TRBV13 and TRBJ2-5; D is uncertain. Trimming took off 4 bases at V and 7 bases at J, with 16 bases between the two ends. Germline lookup yields CDR1 PRHDT and CDR2 FYEKMQ (reference sequence). This CDR3 contains 14 residues. The DNA of the CDR3 is TGTGCCAGCAGCTCTCAGACCGAAGTGGGGACCCAGTACTTC. Amino acid sequence: CASSSQTEVGTQYF.

Only a few counts were recorded for this clonotype. The CDR3 nucleotides read TGCGCCAGCAGCCAAGAGGATACTCAGGGATTGAGCGAGCAGTACTTC. Residues: CASSQEDTQGLSEQYF. This rearrangement joins TRBV4-3 to TRBJ2-7; TRBD1 might be the D (5 bases). The CDR3 length is 16 residues. Trimming removed 0 bases from V and 6 bases from J, with 18 bases in between. Per germline, CDR1 LGHNA and CDR2 YSLEER.

The rearrangement uses TRBV12-3 or TRBV12-4 and TRBJ1-3; 7 positions agree with TRBD1. With 7 bases clipped from V and 6 bases from J, the junction kept 9 bases outside the gene matches. This CDR3 region has 14 residues. CDR3 loop: CASIPDRDQNTIYF. The CDR3 DNA sequence: TGTGCCAGCATCCCCGACAGGGACCAAAACACCATATATTTT.

The chain carries TRBV11-3 and TRBJ2-5; 7 nucleotides agree with TRBD2. This CDR3 is built from 15 residues. Unmatched junction bases numbered 8, after V lost 5 bases and J lost 2 bases. Germline V gene lookup returns CDR1 SGHNT and CDR2 YENEEA. The CDR3 sequence is CASSRGSTGQETQYF. In DNA form, the CDR3 reads TGTGCCAGCAGCCGCGGGAGTACGGGTCAAGAGACCCAGTACTTC.

In this sample, this clonotype turned up a few times. The J gene is TRBJ1-3, the V gene TRBV12-3 or TRBV12-4; D call uncertain. There are 14 residues in the CDR3. With 5 bases removed from V and 0 bases from J, the gap between germline ends came to 8 bases. The CDR3 DNA is TGTGCCAGCAGTCCCTATTACTCTGGAAACACCATATATTTT. It codes for CASSPYYSGNTIYF.

This clonotype appeared many times. This sequence joins TRBV27 and TRBJ2-7, with a possible D match to TRBD2 (5 bases). This CDR3 region has 14 residues. Germline CDR1 is MNHEY and CDR2 is SMNVEV (reference sequence). Trimming removed 3 bases at V and 2 bases at J, with 11 bases between. The CDR3 here is CASSFVRETYEQYF. CDR3 DNA: TGTGCCAGCAGTTTTGTGAGGGAGACCTACGAGCAGTACTTC.

This clonotype was detected only a few times. CDR3 nucleotide sequence: TGTGCCAGCTCACCACGCAACAGGGAGCATGGCTACACCTTC. This codes for CASSPRNREHGYTF. This chain links TRBV18 with TRBJ1-2; perhaps TRBD1 as D (6 bases). This CDR3 is 14 amino acids long. V dropped 1 base and J dropped 6 bases, with 12 bases sitting between them. Germline CDR1 reads KGHSH; CDR2 reads LQKENI.

The chain carries TRBV6-1 and TRBJ1-4, with no clear D. From germline, CDR1 is MNHNS and CDR2 SASEGT. V lost 8 bases to trimming and J lost 11 bases, with 15 bases between them. The CDR3 contains 12 residues. Written as DNA, the CDR3 is TGTGCCAGCCCGTCCTCTCTGGGGAAACTGTTTTTT. Residues: CASPSSLGKLFF.

The table lists this clonotype with a few counts. The chain has TRBV7-2 and TRBJ2-1; tentative D call: TRBD2 (5 bases). Per the germline V gene, CDR1 is SGHTA and CDR2 is FQGNSA. V dropped 5 bases and J dropped 3 bases, with 14 bases sitting between them. The CDR3 is 15 amino acids. CDR3 in DNA: TGTGCCAGCAGCGCCACAAGAGGGTTCTACAATGAGCAGTTCTTC. Residues: CASSATRGFYNEQFF.

The J gene is TRBJ2-3, the V gene TRBV6-5; D is perhaps TRBD1 or TRBD2 (6 bases each). Germline assignment: CDR1 MNHEY and CDR2 SVGAGI. The CDR3 length is 17 residues. Trimming pared 5 bases from V and 3 bases from J, leaving 21 bases between. CDR3 loop: CASSNRLVRRGTDTQYF. The CDR3 region has the DNA TGTGCCAGCAGTAACCGACTAGTTCGAAGGGGGACAGATACGCAGTATTTT.

This clonotype turned up a few times. The CDR3 nucleotides are TGTGCCATCAGGGAGGACAGTAGGCCTGGAAACACCATATATTTT. Protein sequence: CAIREDSRPGNTIYF. The rearrangement joins TRBV10-3 to TRBJ1-3; tentatively, D is TRBD1 (6 bases). Germline CDR1 ENHRY, CDR2 SYGVKD. The CDR3 runs 15 residues. Trimming stripped 6 bases from V and 2 bases from J, with 14 bases between.

This clonotype was detected a few times. The gene calls are TRBV7-8 and TRBJ2-5; 11 nucleotides align to TRBD1. This CDR3 region has 17 residues. Germline loops: CDR1 SGHVS, CDR2 FQNEAQ. Trimming removed 1 base from V and 1 base from J; junction bases left unmatched: 5. The CDR3 DNA follows: TGTGCCAGCAGCTTAGGAGGGACAGGGGGTCTCCAAGAGACCCAGTACTTC. It specifies CASSLGGTGGLQETQYF.

This clonotype was observed a few times. The chain employs TRBV10-3 and TRBJ2-3; 8 nucleotides line up with TRBD2. The CDR3 extends over 13 amino acids. The V gene end was trimmed by 9 bases and the J gene end by 1 base; junction bases not matched to a gene: 3. The V gene's germline CDR1 is ENHRY and CDR2 SYGVKD. The CDR3 coding sequence is TGTGCCATGATGACTAGCGGCACAGATACGCAGTATTTT. Its translation: CAMMTSGTDTQYF.

This sequence joins TRBV12-3 or TRBV12-4 and TRBJ2-7; 8 bases match TRBD1. V shed 6 bases, J shed 2 bases, and the junction held 3 bases outside the gene matches. There are 13 residues in the CDR3. The CDR3 spells CASRPTGAYEQYF. Written as DNA, the CDR3 is TGTGCCAGCAGGCCGACAGGGGCCTACGAGCAGTACTTC.